A selection of T cell receptor beta chains follows, all from one sample in a study of cytomegalovirus exposure and HLA in healthy donors. Produced via immunoSEQ multiplex PCR; TCRdb's table is partial and in-frame only. The sample contains around 150,000 clones, 60% to 85% of which appear only once. The sample consisted of PBMCs. Receptor source: a man aged 50-60 years in good health and CMV-seropositive. Each CDR3 is given without its conserved first and last residue. The D gene is left open where the match is weak.

v_call,d_call,j_call,cdr3_aa
TRBV4-1,TRBD1,TRBJ1-2,ASSQPRQGPFYGYT
TRBV4-1,TRBD2,TRBJ2-7,ASSQDTGGSYEQY
TRBV28,-,TRBJ2-3,ATPSGYSTDTQY
TRBV5-1,-,TRBJ2-7,ASSLISGSYEQY
TRBV5-4,TRBD1,TRBJ2-5,ASSLARGRAETQY
TRBV11-2,TRBD1,TRBJ2-3,ASSLGTGYTDTQY
TRBV6-5,TRBD1,TRBJ1-2,ASSEQGADGYT
TRBV18,TRBD1,TRBJ1-2,ASSQRAGGPGYT
TRBV19,-,TRBJ2-3,ASSIGLSSTDTQY
TRBV11-3,TRBD2,TRBJ2-7,ASSLYSGSIYEQY
TRBV2,-,TRBJ2-7,ASISVGVGYEQY
TRBV4-2,-,TRBJ1-1,ASSQEGGGREAF
TRBV6-1,-,TRBJ2-7,ASSEYHRSAYEQY
TRBV19,-,TRBJ2-7,ASSIGASSSYEQY
TRBV2,TRBD1,TRBJ2-1,ASSQTGTQYNEQF
TRBV27,-,TRBJ2-5,ASSPRQWGKETQY
TRBV7-9,-,TRBJ2-3,ASSDATESDTQY
TRBV28,TRBD2,TRBJ2-1,ASSSGTSGRGEQF
TRBV6-5,TRBD2,TRBJ2-1,ASSYSGGSYNEQF
TRBV29-1,TRBD1,TRBJ2-7,SVEQGASYEQY
TRBV27,-,TRBJ2-7,ASSLLRQGSYEQY
TRBV9,TRBD1,TRBJ1-6,ASSLSSRSPDRGMAPLH
TRBV7-9,TRBD2,TRBJ2-7,ASRPPQAGPSSYEQY
TRBV10-3,-,TRBJ1-1,AISETTGLEAF
TRBV5-6,-,-,ASSLVTPPYEQY
TRBV28,-,TRBJ1-2,ASRGGPEEWGYT
TRBV5-1,-,TRBJ2-5,ASSWQGRETQY
TRBV15,-,TRBJ2-3,ATSSQLTDTQY
TRBV2,-,TRBJ1-4,AGGSPREKLF
TRBV29-1,-,TRBJ1-2,SVRLQGEDYGYT
TRBV5-1,TRBD1,TRBJ2-1,ASSLAQGANEQF